This is a list of T cell receptor beta chains from one sample in a study of OX40 agonist ivuxolimab in advanced cancers. Generated by immunoSEQ multiplex PCR, the TCRdb table keeps only in-frame clones and is missing some. The sample includes some 50,000 clones, 75% to 80% of them seen just once. The source was CD4+ or CD8+ T cells sorted from blood, collected in a trial of the OX40 agonist ivuxolimab. Source of these receptors: an adult with an advanced solid tumor such as melanoma, head and neck, liver or kidney cancer. Each CDR3 is given with its conserved first and last residue. The order of the fields is V gene, CDR3 protein.

v_gene: TRBV9
CDR3aa: CASSVQAGARNEQFF

v_gene: TRBV12-5
CDR3aa: CASGLGKMTSGQETQYF

v_gene: TRBV7-9
CDR3aa: CASSSLVDIQYF

v_gene: TRBV19
CDR3aa: CASSARRGSGSETQYF

v_gene: TRBV10-3
CDR3aa: CAISVELRQPQHF

v_gene: TRBV5-5
CDR3aa: CASSLAGSGEQFF

v_gene: TRBV11-2
CDR3aa: CASSFQVTSGPHNEQFF

v_gene: TRBV10-3
CDR3aa: CAISAAGQGATEAFF

v_gene: TRBV6-1
CDR3aa: CASSNRGYEQYF

v_gene: TRBV28
CDR3aa: CASSSPYEQYF

v_gene: TRBV11-2
CDR3aa: CASSFSGAGLAEAFF

v_gene: TRBV6-1
CDR3aa: CASSEPPGPYEQYF

v_gene: TRBV7-9
CDR3aa: CASSRDTGNEQYF

v_gene: TRBV10-1
CDR3aa: CASRDEQFF

v_gene: TRBV2
CDR3aa: CASSVGTGRETQYF

v_gene: TRBV5-1
CDR3aa: CASSGGLRAPGDYGYTF

v_gene: TRBV7-2
CDR3aa: CASSSEQVYNEKLFF

v_gene: TRBV7-9
CDR3aa: CASSLGVAETQYF

v_gene: TRBV4-2
CDR3aa: CASSQLPQTSGSVYNEQFF

v_gene: TRBV4-3
CDR3aa: CASSQEITAPEYGYTF

v_gene: TRBV30
CDR3aa: CAWTMTGGRVDYGYTF